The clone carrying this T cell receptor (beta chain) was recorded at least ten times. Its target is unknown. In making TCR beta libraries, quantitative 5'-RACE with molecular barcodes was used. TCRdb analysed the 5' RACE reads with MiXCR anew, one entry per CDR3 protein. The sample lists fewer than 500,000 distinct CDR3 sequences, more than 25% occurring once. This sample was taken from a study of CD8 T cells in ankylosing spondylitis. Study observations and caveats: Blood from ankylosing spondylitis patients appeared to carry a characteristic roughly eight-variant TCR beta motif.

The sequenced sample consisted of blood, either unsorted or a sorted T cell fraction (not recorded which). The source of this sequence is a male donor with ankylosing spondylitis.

CDR3 sequence (DNA): TGTGCCAGCAGTCTGACAGGGAACTATGGCTACACCTTC. It yields the protein CASSLTGNYGYTF. The rearrangement uses TRBV12-3 or TRBV12-4 and TRBJ1-2; 7 nucleotides align to TRBD1. V was pared by 5 bases and J by 2 bases, with 2 bases of the junction left unmatched. The CDR3 runs 13 residues.